The rows below give T cell receptor beta chains drawn from one sample of a study of T cell repertoires in cytomegalovirus infection. One entry per CDR3 protein, called by TCRdb with MiXCR from the reads. The sample lists approximately 170,000 distinct CDR3 sequences, about 15% occurring once. Specimen: PBMCs. Source of these receptors: a human donor in good health (CMV status not recorded). Some clones in this sample may be carry-over from other donors' samples. Each CDR3 is given with its conserved first and last residue. A D gene is named only where the DNA matches it firmly. Size tells how often a clone was seen (once, few, many) or the class of an expanded clone, and some rows leave it out.

>NA|TRBJ2-5|NA|TRBV29-1|13
TGCAGCGTCGAGGGGGGACGTCGAGAGACCCAGTACTTC
CSVEGGRRETQYF
>NA|TRBJ1-1|many|TRBV5-8|14
TGTGCCAGCACCCTAGACCTCGGTAACACTGAAGCTTTCTTT
CASTLDLGNTEAFF
>NA|TRBJ1-1|few|TRBV6-1|13
TGTGCCAGCAGTGCCACAGGGAACACTGAAGCTTTCTTT
CASSATGNTEAFF
>TRBD1|TRBJ2-3|many|TRBV7-2|15
TGTGCCAGCAGCCACCCGGGACAGGGCACAGATACGCAGTATTTT
CASSHPGQGTDTQYF
>TRBD1|TRBJ2-3|many|TRBV12-3/TRBV12-4|14
TGTGCCAGCAGTTACAGGGGCAGCACAGATACGCAGTATTTT
CASSYRGSTDTQYF
>NA|TRBJ2-1|many|TRBV14|17
TGTGCCAGCAGCCGCGGAACGGGGCGGACTACCTACAATGAGCAGTTCTTC
CASSRGTGRTTYNEQFF
>NA|TRBJ1-4|few|TRBV29-1|16
TGCAGCGCCCCTGGACGCGGAGAGGGGTATACTGAAAAACTGTTTTTT
CSAPGRGEGYTEKLFF
>NA|TRBJ2-3|NA|TRBV14|16
TGTGCCAGCAGCCGCACGATAGGAGTGGGCACAGATACGCAGTATTTT
CASSRTIGVGTDTQYF
>NA|TRBJ2-1|NA|TRBV20-1|13
TGCAGTGCTGCCGAGGGACCCTACAATGAGCAGTTCTTC
CSAAEGPYNEQFF
>TRBD1|TRBJ2-7|few|TRBV5-5|15
TGTGCCAGCAGTTTGGCCGGGACAGGTACTTTCGAGCAGTACTTC
CASSLAGTGTFEQYF
>NA|TRBJ2-3|few|TRBV6-6|14
TGTGCCAGCAGTTACTGGGGGGACAGAGATACGCAGTATTTT
CASSYWGDRDTQYF
>NA|TRBJ1-5|NA|TRBV7-8|15
TGTGCCAGCAGCCAAGGGGAAAGGGCCAGGCAGCCCCAGCATTTT
CASSQGERARQPQHF
>TRBD2|TRBJ2-2|NA|TRBV7-9|16
TGTGCCAGCAGCCCAGGACTAGCGGGAGACGCCTGGGAGCTGTTTTTT
CASSPGLAGDAWELFF